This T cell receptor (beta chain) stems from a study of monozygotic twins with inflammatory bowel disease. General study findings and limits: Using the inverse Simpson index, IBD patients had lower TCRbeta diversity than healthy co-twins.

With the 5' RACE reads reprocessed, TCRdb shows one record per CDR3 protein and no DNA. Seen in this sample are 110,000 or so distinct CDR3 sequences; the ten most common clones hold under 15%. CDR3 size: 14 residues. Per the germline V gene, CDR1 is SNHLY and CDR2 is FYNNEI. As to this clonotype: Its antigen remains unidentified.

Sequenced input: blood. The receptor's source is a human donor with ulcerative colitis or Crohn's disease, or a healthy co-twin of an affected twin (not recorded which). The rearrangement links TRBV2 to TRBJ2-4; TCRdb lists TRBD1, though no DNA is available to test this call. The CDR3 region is CASHPGLAKNIQYF.